These 6 T cell receptor beta chains share one sample of origin, sequenced in a study of regulatory T cells in long-lasting Graves disease. The sample's time point: persistent/refractory GD, antithyroid drugs over 5 years with positive TRAb. From RNA extracted from PBMCs, the TCR library was made. Assembly of TCR beta libraries relied on iRepertoire HTBI primers together with Arm-PCR of CDR3 regions. TCRdb itself ran the multiplex PCR reads through MiXCR, one entry per CDR3 protein. The table shows fewer than 400,000 distinct CDR3 sequences, with roughly 20% occurring only once. The material was peripheral blood mononuclear cells (PBMCs), obtained when the disease was refractory, from a patient treated with antithyroid drugs. Receptors originate from a female donor with Graves disease.

This clonotype was found many times. This rearrangement joins TRBV12-5 to TRBJ1-1; D gene uncertain. The germline V gene has CDR1 LGHNT and CDR2 FRNRAP. This CDR3 is 15 amino acids long. Trimming took off 0 bases at V and 1 base at J, with 9 bases between the two ends. CDR3 nucleotides: TGTGCTAGTGGTTTGGTAAAGACCACGAACACTGAAGCTTTCTTT. Its translation: CASGLVKTTNTEAFF.

The table lists this clonotype with many counts. The germline gene is not matched at one end of the junction; a read error may be the cause. V and J are TRBV28 and TRBJ1-1, with D uncertain. Germline V CDR1 and CDR2: MDHEN, SYDVKM. CDR3 size: 13 residues. The DNA of the CDR3 is TGTGCCAGCAGTCTTGGACGGCCACGTCCATTCATCTTT. This translates into CASSLGRPRPFIF.

This clonotype was counted at least ten times. This sequence joins TRBV27 and TRBJ1-6; possible D gene TRBD1, 5 bases. Germline V gene sequence: CDR1 MNHEY, CDR2 SMNVEV (reference sequence). Trimming took 3 bases from V and 6 from J, leaving 18 bases between them. The CDR3 contains 17 residues. The CDR3 sequence: CASSFSLRTGRNSPLHF. The DNA for the CDR3 is TGTGCCAGCAGTTTTTCATTACGCACAGGACGTAATTCACCCCTCCACTTT.

This clonotype was seen just once. The rearrangement links TRBV12-3 or TRBV12-4 to TRBJ1-5; 7 bases match TRBD1. CDR3 length equals 18 residues. J lost 0 bases, V lost 0 bases, and 8 bases had no gene match. The DNA of the CDR3 is TGTGCCAGCAGTTTAGCGGGGACAGACCTATATAGCAATCAGCCCCAGCATTTT. Translating it yields CASSLAGTDLYSNQPQHF.

This clonotype showed up many times. The CDR3 is CASSAAGTGIEQYF. The CDR3 region has the DNA TGTGCCAGCAGTGCCGCAGGGACAGGGATCGAGCAGTACTTC. J is TRBJ2-7 and V is TRBV12-3 or TRBV12-4; 9 nucleotides agree with TRBD1. The CDR3 has 14 amino acids. Trimming removed 5 bases from V and 6 bases from J; junction bases left unmatched: 8.

This clonotype was observed many times. The chain employs TRBV12-3 or TRBV12-4 and TRBJ1-4; 9 bases fit TRBD1. This CDR3 is 15 amino acids long. With V trimmed by 6 bases and J by 0 bases, 2 bases remained unmatched. CDR3 DNA: TGTGCCAGCAGAAGACAGGGGGCAACTAATGAAAAACTGTTTTTT. It translates to CASRRQGATNEKLFF.